Each of the 21 T cell receptor beta chains below was sequenced from the same sample in a study of cytomegalovirus exposure and HLA in healthy donors. Researchers ran the PCR with 60 Vbeta and 13 Jbeta primers. Some clones are missing from TCRdb's copy, which holds only in-frame ones; the method was immunoSEQ multiplex PCR. This sample yields 200,000 to 250,000 clones, of which around 73% are seen a single time; 3.8% belongs to the top ten. The sample taken for sequencing was PBMCs. The receptors were sampled from a male donor in good health and CMV-seronegative.

The CDR3, as DNA: TGCAGCGCGAAAAGACACCACAATGAGCAGTTCTTC. This sequence encodes CSAKRHHNEQFF. The chain joins TRBV29-1 to TRBJ2-1; unclear D gene. CDR1 and CDR2 (germline): SQVTM, ANQGSEA. Trimming left V 7 bases short and J 5 bases short, with 12 bases between. This CDR3 comprises 12 residues.

This clone turned up a few times. The chain joins TRBV4-1 to TRBJ2-7, with TRBD2 identical over 12 bases. The CDR3 is 16 residues long. V lost 4 bases and J lost 5; bases outside the gene matches: 9. From germline, CDR1 is MGHRA and CDR2 YSYEKL. DNA of the CDR3: TGCGCCAGCAGCCGTCGCCGACTAGCGGGAGAGGACGAGCAGTACTTC. Its translation: CASSRRRLAGEDEQYF.

The rearrangement links TRBV7-9 to TRBJ1-1, with D possibly matching TRBD1 (5 bases). The V and J ends lost 6 bases and 1 base respectively, with 15 bases between them. There are 15 residues in the CDR3. Germline CDR1 SEHNR, CDR2 FQNEAQ (reference sequence). The CDR3 coding sequence is TGTGCCAGCAGTACCGAGCGACAGCAGAACACTGAAGCTTTCTTT. This translates into CASSTERQQNTEAFF.

V and J are TRBV28 and TRBJ2-7; 8 positions match TRBD2. Unmatched junction bases numbered 3, after V lost 6 bases and J lost 5 bases. This CDR3 spans 12 amino acids. Germline loops: CDR1 MDHEN, CDR2 SYDVKM. The CDR3 DNA reads as TGTGCCAGCAGGAGCGGGGGCCACGAGCAGTACTTC. Residues: CASRSGGHEQYF.

This rearrangement joins TRBV6-1 to TRBJ1-5; D is uncertain. Germline V gene lookup returns CDR1 MNHNS and CDR2 SASEGT. The CDR3 contains 16 residues. V lost 1 base to trimming and J lost 0 bases, with 10 bases between them. This CDR3 reads CASSEVVSFSNQPQHF. The CDR3 DNA sequence: TGTGCCAGCAGTGAAGTAGTAAGTTTTAGCAATCAGCCCCAGCATTTT.

CDR3 DNA sequence: TGTGCCAGCAGCTTAGACGGGGACAATGAGCAGTTCTTC. This encodes CASSLDGDNEQFF. The chain carries TRBV7-9 and TRBJ2-1, with TRBD2 as a possible D gene (5 bases). With 1 base removed from V and 5 bases from J, the gap between germline ends came to 6 bases. Looked up from germline, CDR1 is SEHNR and CDR2 is FQNEAQ (reference sequence). The CDR3 runs to 13 residues.

The chain uses TRBV19 and TRBJ1-2, with TRBD1 identical over 9 bases. Trimming removed 4 bases from V and 7 bases from J; junction bases left unmatched: 22. Germline CDR1 LNHDA, CDR2 SQIVND (reference sequence). The CDR3 runs 19 residues. CDR3 DNA sequence: TGTGCCAGTAGTAAAGAACCACCGGGACAGGGAGCTTCCCGACTTGGCTACACCTTC. Its protein product is CASSKEPPGQGASRLGYTF. Filled out from reference TRBV19 and TRBJ1-2, the complete variable domain reads DGGITQSPKYLFRKEGQNVTLSCEQNLNHDAMYWYRQDPGQGLRLIYYSQIVNDFQKGDIAEGYSVSREKKESFPLTVTSAQKNPTAFYLCASSKEPPGQGASRLGYTFGSGTRLTVV.

The genes are TRBV7-9 and TRBJ2-7; TRBD1 might be the D (5 bases). V lost 4 bases, J lost 6 bases, and 16 bases lay in between. The CDR3 extends over 14 amino acids. Germline V lookup: CDR1 SEHNR, CDR2 FQNEAQ (reference sequence). The CDR3 here is CASSSPEQVGEQYF. The CDR3 DNA reads TGTGCCAGCAGCTCCCCCGAACAGGTCGGCGAGCAGTACTTC. The full variable domain, completed using reference TRBV7-9 and TRBJ2-7, is DTGVSQNPRHKITKRGQNVTFRCDPISEHNRLYWYRQTLGQGPEFLTYFQNEAQLEKSRLLSDRFSAERPKGSFSTLEIQRTEQGDSAMYLCASSSPEQVGEQYFGPGTRLTVT.

The chain combines TRBV27 with TRBJ2-1, with D possibly TRBD1 on 5 matching bases. Trimming removed 8 bases at V and 2 bases at J, with 10 bases between. The germline V gene encodes CDR1 MNHEY and CDR2 SMNVEV (reference sequence). This CDR3 region has 13 residues. CDR3 region: CASRAGTYNEQFF. CDR3 nucleotide sequence: TGTGCCAGCCGAGCAGGGACCTACAATGAGCAGTTCTTC.

This chain joins TRBV5-1 and TRBJ1-1; D gene ambiguous. V lost 4 bases and J lost 1, with 17 bases in between. Germline-derived CDR1 and CDR2 are SGHRS and YFSETQ. The CDR3 runs to 16 residues. The CDR3 DNA reads TGCGCCAGCAGCAAAAGCACTACGCGGGGGAACACTGAAGCTTTCTTT. Translated, it gives CASSKSTTRGNTEAFF.

This sequence joins TRBV28 and TRBJ2-7, with TRBD1 as a possible D gene (6 bases). Trimming removed 2 bases at V and 1 base at J, with 12 bases between. The CDR3 runs 15 residues. Germline lookup yields CDR1 MDHEN and CDR2 SYDVKM. The chain's CDR3 is CASSLATGPSYEQYF. The CDR3 DNA reads as TGTGCCAGCAGTTTAGCAACAGGGCCATCCTACGAGCAGTACTTC.

The CDR3 is CASNPNRGAGVMDTQYF. The CDR3 coding sequence is TGTGCCAGCAACCCAAACCGGGGAGCGGGAGTTATGGATACGCAGTATTTT. This chain connects TRBV2 to TRBJ2-3; 8 nucleotides agree with TRBD2. Trimming cost V 7 bases and J 6 bases; bases outside gene matches: 18. The germline gives CDR1 SNHLY, CDR2 FYNNEI. This CDR3 region has 17 residues.

The genes are TRBV9 and TRBJ2-7; perhaps TRBD2 as D (5 bases). V was pared by 0 bases and J by 6 bases, with 13 bases between. The CDR3 totals 14 residues. Germline CDR1 and CDR2: SGDLS and YYNGEE. The CDR3: CASSVVAGSGEQYF. The CDR3 nucleotides are TGTGCCAGCAGCGTAGTGGCGGGCTCGGGCGAGCAGTACTTC. Full variable domain (rest looked up from reference TRBV9 and TRBJ2-7): DSGVTQTPKHLITATGQRVTLRCSPRSGDLSVYWYQQSLDQGLQFLIQYYNGEERAKGNILERFSAQQFPDLHSELNLSSLELGDSALYFCASSVVAGSGEQYFGPGTRLTVT.

V and J are TRBV5-3 and TRBJ2-7, with TRBD2 identical over 9 bases. TRBV5-3 carries the ORF label, with uncertain function. J gave up 0 bases and V 0 bases, and 16 bases lay outside the gene matches. CDR3 length equals 20 residues. CDR3 in DNA: TGTGCCAGAAGCTTGGCGGAGCGGGAGGCGACGAAAAGCTACTCCTACGAGCAGTACTTC. Translating it yields CARSLAEREATKSYSYEQYF.

This clone was counted once. This chain joins TRBV5-1 and TRBJ2-5, with TRBD1 matching 8 bases. Trimming removed 3 bases from V and 3 bases from J; junction bases left unmatched: 7. Germline V lookup: CDR1 SGHRS, CDR2 YFSETQ. The CDR3 runs to 15 residues. CDR3 in amino acids: CASSWWDRQEETQYF. CDR3 DNA sequence: TGCGCCAGCAGCTGGTGGGACAGGCAAGAAGAGACCCAGTACTTC. Together with reference TRBV5-1 and TRBJ2-5, the CDR3 gives the full variable domain: KAGVTQTPRYLIKTRGQQVTLSCSPISGHRSVSWYQQTPGQGLQFLFEYFSETQRNKGNFPGRFSGRQFSNSRSEMNVSTLELGDSALYLCASSWWDRQEETQYFGPGTRLLVL.

This chain connects TRBV7-9 to TRBJ2-7; 8 bases align to TRBD2. Germline CDR1 is SEHNR and CDR2 is FQNEAQ (reference sequence). This CDR3 is built from 15 residues. V lost 1 base and J lost 2; bases outside the gene matches: 4. In DNA, the CDR3 is TGTGCCAGCAGCTTAGATCCGGGACTAGCCTACGAGCAGTACTTC. Translated, it gives CASSLDPGLAYEQYF.

A single count supports this clone. The chain recombines TRBV10-3 with TRBJ2-7; TRBD2 matches at 8 bases. CDR3 size: 16 residues. Germline V gene data show CDR1 as ENHRY and CDR2 as SYGVKD. The junction had 13 bases not matched to a gene; V was cut back by 3 bases and J by 6 bases. The CDR3 sequence is CAISDPKAGEEGEQYF. The CDR3 coding sequence is TGTGCCATCAGTGATCCGAAAGCGGGAGAGGAAGGCGAGCAGTACTTC.

This chain links TRBV19 with TRBJ2-1; 7 bases match TRBD2. The CDR3 covers 13 residues. V lost 1 base to trimming and J lost 11 bases; unmatched junction nucleotides: 5. Germline values: CDR1 LNHDA, CDR2 SQIVND (reference sequence). CDR3 region: CASSIGGGAKQFF. Written as DNA, the CDR3 is TGTGCCAGTAGTATAGGGGGGGGAGCAAAGCAGTTCTTC. Full variable domain (missing parts from reference TRBV19 and TRBJ2-1): DGGITQSPKYLFRKEGQNVTLSCEQNLNHDAMYWYRQDPGQGLRLIYYSQIVNDFQKGDIAEGYSVSREKKESFPLTVTSAQKNPTAFYLCASSIGGGAKQFFGPGTRLTVL.

In its sample, this clone was seen once. This chain uses TRBV4-1 with TRBJ1-2; 9 nucleotides align to TRBD1. CDR1 and CDR2 (germline): MGHRA, YSYEKL. J was trimmed by 8 bases and V by 6 bases; bases with no gene match: 10. This CDR3 spans 14 amino acids. In DNA, the CDR3 is TGCGCCAGCAGTCCCGCACAGGGGGCTAGGGGCTACACCTTC. Amino acids: CASSPAQGARGYTF.

This sequence joins TRBV15 and TRBJ2-7; no definite D call. Germline V gene lookup returns CDR1 LNHNV and CDR2 YYDKDF (reference sequence). This CDR3 is 15 amino acids long. Trimming took 3 bases from V and 0 from J, leaving 12 bases between them. The CDR3 nucleotides read TGTGCCACCAGCAGGCCCGAGGCTGGCTCCTACGAGCAGTACTTC. Its protein is CATSRPEAGSYEQYF.

This chain joins TRBV27 and TRBJ1-2; tentative D call: TRBD1 (5 bases). Germline assignment: CDR1 MNHEY and CDR2 SMNVEV (reference sequence). The CDR3 has 14 amino acids. With 0 bases removed from V and 3 bases from J, the gap between germline ends came to 8 bases. CDR3 amino acids: CASSLSGAHYGYTF. The CDR3 DNA follows: TGTGCCAGCAGTTTATCAGGGGCTCACTATGGCTACACCTTC.